These 9 T cell receptor beta chains came from one sample sequenced in a study of blood T cell repertoires in COVID-19. Using immunoSEQ multiplex PCR, the repertoire was profiled, and TCRdb retains in-frame clones only, with some absent. Here the sample spans a few hundred thousand clones, 91% being singletons. The sample consisted of PBMCs or T cells enriched from blood (not recorded which). Source of these receptors: a human donor in a cohort exposed to, infected with or recovered from COVID-19 (not recorded which). The donor label of this sample is uncertain.

The gene calls are TRBV2 and TRBJ1-1; TRBD1 is a possible D gene (5 bases). V was pared by 11 bases and J by 5 bases, with 15 bases between. CDR1 and CDR2 from the germline V gene are SNHLY and FYNNEI. The CDR3 has 12 amino acids. The CDR3 region is CAVRDYGTEAFF. The CDR3 nucleotides are TGTGCCGTCAGGGATTATGGAACTGAAGCTTTCTTT.

The chain uses TRBV9 and TRBJ2-3; 11 bases match TRBD2. V dropped 0 bases and J dropped 2; count of bases not matched to a gene: 11. The CDR3 contains 19 residues. The germline CDR1 and CDR2 sequences are SGDLS and YYNGEE. The CDR3 DNA sequence: TGTGCCAGCAGCGTAGGGCATCTAGCGGGGGGTTTACTCACAGATACGCAGTATTTT. This codes for CASSVGHLAGGLLTDTQYF.

This chain joins TRBV7-9 and TRBJ1-1; D is possibly TRBD1 (6 bases). There are 16 residues in the CDR3. Germline V lookup: CDR1 SEHNR, CDR2 FQNEAQ (reference sequence). The V end lost 8 bases, the J end lost 0 bases, and 19 bases lay between the germline ends. As DNA, the CDR3 is TGTGCCAGCTTTCCAGGGGCTGAGGAGATGAACACTGAAGCTTTCTTT. Translation: CASFPGAEEMNTEAFF.

The rearrangement links TRBV5-1 to TRBJ2-2; D remains unclear. Trimming removed 0 bases from V and 6 bases from J, with 9 bases in between. The CDR3 is 14 residues long. CDR1 is SGHRS, CDR2 YFSETQ, per germline. The CDR3 DNA reads TGCGCCAGCAGCTTGGGCCCCAGCGCCGGGGAGCTGTTTTTT. Its protein is CASSLGPSAGELFF.

The chain carries TRBV11-3 and TRBJ2-1; D possibly corresponds to TRBD1 (5 bases). This CDR3 region has 16 residues. The germline gives CDR1 SGHNT, CDR2 YENEEA. Between the trimmed V and J ends, which lost 5 bases and 0 bases, there was a span of 14 bases. This chain's CDR3 is CASSPQDRVSYNEQFF. The DNA for the CDR3 is TGTGCCAGCAGCCCACAGGATCGGGTCTCCTACAATGAGCAGTTCTTC.

The chain joins TRBV10-1 to TRBJ2-1; tentative D call: TRBD2 (6 bases). Germline CDR1 WNHNN, CDR2 SYGVQD (reference sequence). The CDR3 contains 19 residues. V lost 3 bases to trimming and J lost 0 bases, with 21 bases between them. The CDR3 coding sequence is TGCGCCAGCAGTGACGGGACTCTTGGGGACTCAGGCTCCTACAATGAGCAGTTCTTC. Protein: CASSDGTLGDSGSYNEQFF.

This CDR3 is CASSLRRTEREQYF. CDR3 nucleotide sequence: TGTGCCAGCAGCTTACGTCGGACAGAACGGGAGCAGTACTTC. The chain couples TRBV7-2 to TRBJ2-7, with a tentative D call TRBD1 (6 bases). CDR3 length equals 14 residues. CDR1 is SGHTA, CDR2 FQGNSA, per germline. The V end was cut by 2 bases, the J end by 7 bases, with 15 bases between.

The V call is TRBV3-1 (or the pseudogene TRBV3-2), the J call TRBJ2-1; D unresolved. Trimming shortened V by 0 bases and J by 3 bases, and 9 bases separated the two germline ends. This CDR3 contains 15 residues. Germline CDR1 and CDR2: LGHDT and YNNKEL (reference sequence). CDR3 coding DNA: TGTGCCAGCAGCCAAGAACCAGGCTACTACAATGAGCAGTTCTTC. It yields the protein CASSQEPGYYNEQFF.

This CDR3 reads CASSVEGQGSGANVLTF. Here the CDR3 DNA reads TGTGCCAGCAGCGTAGAGGGACAGGGCTCTGGGGCCAACGTCCTGACTTTC. This sequence joins TRBV9 and TRBJ2-6; 9 bases are a match to TRBD1. J lost 0 bases, V lost 0 bases, and 1 base had no gene match. This CDR3 has 17 residues. The germline gives CDR1 SGDLS, CDR2 YYNGEE.